This TCR beta chain was recorded in a study of T cells in Graves' hyperthyroidism and ophthalmopathy. The study's findings and limits: In simple terms, a model built on 13 V-J features told ophthalmopathy apart from stable hyperthyroidism. Expanded thyroid clonotypes (above 0.001) were mostly also found in blood.

In regard to this clonotype: The antigen is unknown.

Regions amplified from RNA transcripts were the TCR beta CDR3 regions. The HTBI primer set was used in a first-round RT-PCR of the TCR CDR3. MiXCR, run by TCRdb on the multiplex PCR reads, gives a single entry per CDR3 protein. The data hold 660,000 or so distinct CDR3 sequences, with less than 45% observed a single time. The receptor comes from an adult man with Graves' disease, either hyperthyroidism or ophthalmopathy (not recorded which). Sequencing was performed on peripheral blood or thyroid tissue (not recorded which).

For the CDR3, the DNA is TGTGCCAGTAGTATAGCCGACCTCGGTAGCAATCAGCCCCAGCATTTT. Its translation is CASSIADLGSNQPQHF. The V call is TRBV19, the J call TRBJ1-5; D gene ambiguous. This CDR3 is 16 amino acids long. Deletions cut 1 base from V and 0 bases from J, with 10 bases between. The germline V gene has CDR1 LNHDA and CDR2 SQIVND (reference sequence).